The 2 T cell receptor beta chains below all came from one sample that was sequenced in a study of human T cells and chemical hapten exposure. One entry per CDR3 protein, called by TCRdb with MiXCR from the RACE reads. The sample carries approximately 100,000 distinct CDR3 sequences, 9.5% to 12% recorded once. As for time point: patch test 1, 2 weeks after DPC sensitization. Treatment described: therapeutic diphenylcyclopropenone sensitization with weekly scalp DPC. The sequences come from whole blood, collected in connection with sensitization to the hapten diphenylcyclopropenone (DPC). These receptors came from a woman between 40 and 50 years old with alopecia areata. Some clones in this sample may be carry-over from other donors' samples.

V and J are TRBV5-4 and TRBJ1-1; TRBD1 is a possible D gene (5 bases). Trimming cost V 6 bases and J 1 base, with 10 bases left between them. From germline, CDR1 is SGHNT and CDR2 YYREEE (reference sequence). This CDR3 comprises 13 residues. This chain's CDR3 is CASNSDRNTEAFF. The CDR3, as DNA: TGTGCCAGCAACTCCGACAGGAACACTGAAGCTTTCTTT.

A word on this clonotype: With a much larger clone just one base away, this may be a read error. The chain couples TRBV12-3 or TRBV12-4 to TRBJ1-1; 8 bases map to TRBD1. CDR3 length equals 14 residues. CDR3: CVSRTTGANTEAFF. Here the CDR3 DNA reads TGTGTCAGCAGGACGACAGGGGCCAACACTGAAGCTTTCTTT.